What follows are 14 T cell receptor beta chains derived from one specimen sequenced in a study of blood T cell repertoires in COVID-19. Profiling relied on immunoSEQ multiplex PCR, and the TCRdb table lists in-frame clones only, not all of them. This repertoire shows about 93,000 clones, around four fifths found once; its top ten account for less than 20%. The material sequenced was peripheral blood. These receptors were collected from a human donor in a cohort sampled during active COVID-19.

The chain links TRBV5-4 to TRBJ1-3; D gene unclear. The V gene's germline CDR1 is SGHNT and CDR2 YYREEE (reference sequence). CDR3 length: 15 residues. V lost 3 bases to trimming and J lost 0 bases, with 10 bases between them. The DNA for the CDR3 is TGTGCCAGCAGCTCCGGAGGGCGCTCTGGAAACACCATATATTTT. Translation gives CASSSGGRSGNTIYF.

The chain joins TRBV28 to TRBJ2-1, with a weak D call TRBD1 (6 bases). Per germline, CDR1 MDHEN and CDR2 SYDVKM. Between the trimmed V and J ends, which lost 7 bases and 6 bases, there was a span of 16 bases. The CDR3 is 14 residues long. In DNA, the CDR3 is TGTGCCAGCACCCTCTGGGGGCCCTTCAATGAGCAGTTCTTC. Translating gives CASTLWGPFNEQFF.

The genes are TRBV4-1 and TRBJ1-1, with D uncertain. The CDR3 spans 17 residues. The germline V gene has CDR1 MGHRA and CDR2 YSYEKL. Trimming left V 5 bases short and J 0 bases short, with 19 bases between. CDR3 region: CASSYGELPPMNTEAFF. In DNA form, the CDR3 reads TGCGCCAGCAGCTATGGAGAGCTTCCACCTATGAACACTGAAGCTTTCTTT.

This chain uses TRBV6-6 with TRBJ1-2; TRBD1 matches 7 bases. Trimming removed 4 bases from V and 8 bases from J; junction bases left unmatched: 10. Germline V gene data show CDR1 as MNHNY and CDR2 as SVGAGI (reference sequence). The CDR3 contains 14 residues. Written as DNA, the CDR3 is TGTGCCAGCAGTTCCCCGACAGGGCGAGAAGGCTACACCTTC. It specifies CASSSPTGREGYTF.

J is TRBJ2-7 and V is TRBV5-5; D is unresolved. Germline V gene lookup returns CDR1 SGHKS and CDR2 YYEKEE (reference sequence). V was clipped by 2 bases and J by 3 bases, with 9 bases between them. The length of the CDR3 is 13 residues. The CDR3: CASSLQSIYEQYF. DNA for the CDR3: TGTGCCAGCAGCTTACAGAGTATCTACGAGCAGTACTTC.

This chain's CDR3 is CASSFPLTREGLSEQYF. CDR3 nucleotide sequence: TGTGCCAGCAGTTTTCCCCTGACGCGGGAGGGCCTGAGCGAGCAGTACTTC. J is TRBJ2-7 and V is TRBV6-2 or TRBV6-3, with 9 nucleotides matching TRBD2. Germline V gene lookup returns CDR1 MNHEY and CDR2 SVGEGT. The CDR3 loop spans 17 amino acids. Trimming removed 4 bases from V and 6 bases from J; junction bases left unmatched: 16.

The genes are TRBV9 and TRBJ2-3, with D possibly being TRBD2 (6 bases). Trimming shortened V by 4 bases and J by 4 bases, and 16 bases separated the two germline ends. There are 15 residues in the CDR3. Germline CDR1 reads SGDLS; CDR2 reads YYNGEE. CDR3 nucleotide sequence: TGTGCCAGCAGCCTTGAGGGGCGGGGTTCAGATACGCAGTATTTT. Protein: CASSLEGRGSDTQYF.

The gene calls are TRBV10-3 and TRBJ2-3; TRBD1 agrees at 7 bases. CDR3 size: 16 residues. Germline V lookup: CDR1 ENHRY, CDR2 SYGVKD. Trimming at V came to 3 bases and at J to 4 bases, leaving 10 bases not matched to a gene. Here the CDR3 DNA reads TGTGCCATCAGTGATCTCCTACAGGGGAGTGCAGATACGCAGTATTTT. Its translation: CAISDLLQGSADTQYF.

V usage is TRBV7-8 and J usage is TRBJ1-2; D remains unclear. The CDR3 runs 13 residues. The V gene lost 5 bases and the J gene lost 4 bases, with 11 bases spanning the gap. Germline values: CDR1 SGHVS, CDR2 FQNEAQ. CDR3: CASSPPGVYGYTF. In nucleotides, the CDR3 is TGTGCCAGCAGCCCCCCCGGGGTCTATGGCTACACCTTC.

The rearrangement joins TRBV7-8 to TRBJ2-7; 10 bases match TRBD1. The CDR3 totals 15 residues. The V gene's germline CDR1 is SGHVS and CDR2 FQNEAQ. J lost 3 bases, V lost 1 base, and 3 bases had no gene match. The CDR3 nucleotides read TGTGCCAGCAGCTTAGACTGGACAGGGGGCTACGAGCAGTACTTC. Translated, it gives CASSLDWTGGYEQYF. Full variable domain (rest looked up from reference TRBV7-8 and TRBJ2-7): GAGVSQSPRYKVAKRGQDVALRCDPISGHVSLFWYQQALGQGPEFLTYFQNEAQLDKSGLPSDRFFAERPEGSVSTLKIQRTQQEDSAVYLCASSLDWTGGYEQYFGPGTRLTVT.

The CDR3 here is CASSRAGGTDTQYF. For the CDR3, the DNA is TGCGCCAGCAGTCGGGCAGGGGGAACAGATACGCAGTATTTT. The chain recombines TRBV10-1 with TRBJ2-3; 7 positions agree with TRBD1. The CDR3 runs to 14 residues. V dropped 5 bases and J dropped 3; count of bases not matched to a gene: 5. The germline CDR1 and CDR2 sequences are WNHNN and SYGVQD (reference sequence).

The chain joins TRBV5-1 to TRBJ2-3; D is ambiguous. This CDR3 region has 15 residues. The germline gives CDR1 SGHRS, CDR2 YFSETQ. The V end lost 2 bases, the J end lost 2 bases, and 12 bases lay between the germline ends. DNA of the CDR3: TGCGCCAGCAGCTTTCGGCCGGAGACCACAGATACGCAGTATTTT. It specifies CASSFRPETTDTQYF.

This sequence joins TRBV7-9 and TRBJ1-6; a weak D match, TRBD1 (5 bases). CDR3 length: 14 residues. Germline V gene data show CDR1 as SEHNR and CDR2 as FQNEAQ (reference sequence). Trimming removed 5 bases at V and 4 bases at J, with 9 bases between. The CDR3 is CASSPTGYNSPLHF. CDR3 in DNA: TGTGCCAGCAGCCCCACAGGTTATAATTCACCCCTCCACTTT.

This clone was picked up one time. The rearrangement uses TRBV5-1 and TRBJ2-5, with D possibly matching TRBD2 (6 bases). Germline V lookup: CDR1 SGHRS, CDR2 YFSETQ. The V gene lost 7 bases and the J gene lost 4 bases, with 14 bases spanning the gap. The CDR3 loop spans 13 amino acids. The chain's CDR3 is CASAAEGPETQYF. CDR3 DNA: TGCGCCAGCGCCGCGGAGGGCCCAGAGACCCAGTACTTC.